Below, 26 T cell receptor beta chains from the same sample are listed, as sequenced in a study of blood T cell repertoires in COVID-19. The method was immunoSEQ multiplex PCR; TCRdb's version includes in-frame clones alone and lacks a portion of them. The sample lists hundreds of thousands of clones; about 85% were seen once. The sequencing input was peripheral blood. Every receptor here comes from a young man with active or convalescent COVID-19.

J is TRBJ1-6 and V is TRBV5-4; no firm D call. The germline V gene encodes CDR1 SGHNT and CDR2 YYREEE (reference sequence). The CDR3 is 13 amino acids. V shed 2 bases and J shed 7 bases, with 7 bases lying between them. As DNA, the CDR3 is TGTGCCAGCAGCTTAGAGATAAATTCACCCCTCCACTTT. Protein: CASSLEINSPLHF. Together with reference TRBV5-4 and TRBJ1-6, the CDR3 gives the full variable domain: ETGVTQSPTHLIKTRGQQVTLRCSSQSGHNTVSWYQQALGQGPQFIFQYYREEENGRGNFPPRFSGLQFPNYSSELNVNALELDDSALYLCASSLEINSPLHFGNGTRLTVT.

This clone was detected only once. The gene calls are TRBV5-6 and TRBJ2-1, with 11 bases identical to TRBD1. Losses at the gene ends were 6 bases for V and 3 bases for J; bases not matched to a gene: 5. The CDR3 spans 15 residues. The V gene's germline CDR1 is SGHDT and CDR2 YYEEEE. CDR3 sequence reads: CASTSGQGDYNEQFF. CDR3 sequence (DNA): TGTGCCAGCACCTCGGGACAGGGGGACTACAATGAGCAGTTCTTC.

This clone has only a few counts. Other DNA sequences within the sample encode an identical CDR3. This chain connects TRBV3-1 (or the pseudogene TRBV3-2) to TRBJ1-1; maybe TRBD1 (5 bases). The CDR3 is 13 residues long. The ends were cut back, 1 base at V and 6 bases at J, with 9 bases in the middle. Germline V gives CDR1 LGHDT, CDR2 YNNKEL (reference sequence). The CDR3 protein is CASSQVSGSEAFF. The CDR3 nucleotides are TGTGCCAGCAGCCAAGTATCAGGGTCTGAAGCTTTCTTT.

The CDR3 loop reads CASSLDRAAGNTIYF. CDR3 in DNA: TGTGCCAGCAGCCTGGACAGGGCTGCGGGAAACACCATATATTTT. The rearrangement links TRBV7-2 to TRBJ1-3, with TRBD1 identical over 8 bases. The germline V gene has CDR1 SGHTA and CDR2 FQGNSA. V lost 5 bases, J lost 4 bases, and 7 bases stayed unmatched. CDR3 length: 15 amino acids.

Here the CDR3 reads CASSLSGVSGGLRETQYF. The CDR3 DNA follows: TGTGCCAGCAGTTTATCGGGCGTCAGCGGGGGGTTAAGAGAGACCCAGTACTTC. V usage is TRBV27 and J usage is TRBJ2-5, with 9 bases identical to TRBD2. Trimming took 0 bases from V and 4 from J; bases not matched to a gene: 12. Per germline, CDR1 MNHEY and CDR2 SMNVEV (reference sequence). The CDR3 runs to 18 residues.

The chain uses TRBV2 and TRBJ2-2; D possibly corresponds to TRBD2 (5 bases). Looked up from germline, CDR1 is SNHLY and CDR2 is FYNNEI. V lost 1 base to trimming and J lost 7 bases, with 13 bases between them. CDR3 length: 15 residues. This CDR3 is CASSEVPSRIGELFF. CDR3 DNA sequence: TGTGCCAGCAGTGAAGTGCCTAGCAGGATCGGGGAGCTGTTTTTT.

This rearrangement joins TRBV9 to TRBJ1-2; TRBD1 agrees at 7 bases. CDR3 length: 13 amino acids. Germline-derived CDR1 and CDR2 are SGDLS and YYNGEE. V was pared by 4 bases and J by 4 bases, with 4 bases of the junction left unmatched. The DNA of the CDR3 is TGTGCCAGCAGCCTAACAGGGGCCTATGGCTACACCTTC. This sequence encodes CASSLTGAYGYTF.

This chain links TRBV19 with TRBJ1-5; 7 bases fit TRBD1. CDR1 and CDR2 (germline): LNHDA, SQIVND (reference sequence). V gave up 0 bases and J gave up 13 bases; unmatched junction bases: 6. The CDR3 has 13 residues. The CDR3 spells CASSIDSYRGQHF. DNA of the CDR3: TGTGCCAGTAGTATAGATAGCTACAGGGGTCAGCATTTT.

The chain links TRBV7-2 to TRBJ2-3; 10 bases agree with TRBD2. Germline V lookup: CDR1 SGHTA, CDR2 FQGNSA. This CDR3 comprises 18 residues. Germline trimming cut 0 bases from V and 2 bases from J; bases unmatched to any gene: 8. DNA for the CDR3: TGTGCCAGCAGCTTAGCTTTACGTAGCGGGAGGCTCACAGATACGCAGTATTTT. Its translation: CASSLALRSGRLTDTQYF.

CDR3 in amino acids: CASSLSGGYEKLFF. Here the CDR3 DNA reads TGTGCCAGCAGTTTATCGGGAGGTTATGAAAAACTGTTTTTT. This sequence joins TRBV27 and TRBJ1-4; D gene unclear. The CDR3 length is 14 residues. V shed 0 bases and J shed 6 bases, with 8 bases lying between them. Germline CDR1 reads MNHEY; CDR2 reads SMNVEV (reference sequence).

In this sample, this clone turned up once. The CDR3 sequence: CASSFRLAGGIPNEQFF. The CDR3, as DNA: TGTGCCAGCAGTTTTCGACTAGCGGGGGGGATTCCCAATGAGCAGTTCTTC. V and J are TRBV27 and TRBJ2-1; 14 nucleotides match TRBD2. The CDR3 loop spans 17 amino acids. V dropped 3 bases and J dropped 6; count of bases not matched to a gene: 7. Germline CDR1 is MNHEY and CDR2 is SMNVEV (reference sequence).

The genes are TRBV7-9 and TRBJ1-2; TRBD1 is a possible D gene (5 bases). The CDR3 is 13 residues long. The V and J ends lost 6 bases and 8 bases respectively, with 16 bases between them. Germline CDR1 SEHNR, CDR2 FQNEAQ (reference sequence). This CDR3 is CASREGPGYGYTF. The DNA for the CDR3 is TGTGCCAGCAGAGAAGGTCCAGGGTACGGCTACACCTTC.

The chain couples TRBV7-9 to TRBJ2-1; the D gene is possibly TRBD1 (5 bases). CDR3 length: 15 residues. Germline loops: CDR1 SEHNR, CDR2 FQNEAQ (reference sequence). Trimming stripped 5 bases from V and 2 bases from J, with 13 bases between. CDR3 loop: CASSLGRATYNEQFF. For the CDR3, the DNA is TGTGCCAGCAGCCTAGGCAGGGCGACCTACAATGAGCAGTTCTTC.

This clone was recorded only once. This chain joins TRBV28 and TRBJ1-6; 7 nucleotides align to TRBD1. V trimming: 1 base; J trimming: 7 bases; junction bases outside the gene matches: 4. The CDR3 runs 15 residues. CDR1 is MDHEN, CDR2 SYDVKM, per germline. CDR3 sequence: CASSLLQGTNSPLHF. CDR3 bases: TGTGCCAGCAGTTTATTACAGGGGACAAATTCACCCCTCCACTTT. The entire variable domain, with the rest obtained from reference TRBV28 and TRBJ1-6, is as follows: DVKVTQSSRYLVKRTGEKVFLECVQDMDHENMFWYRQDPGLGLRLIYFSYDVKMKEKGDIPEGYSVSREKKERFSLILESASTNQTSMYLCASSLLQGTNSPLHFGNGTRLTVT.

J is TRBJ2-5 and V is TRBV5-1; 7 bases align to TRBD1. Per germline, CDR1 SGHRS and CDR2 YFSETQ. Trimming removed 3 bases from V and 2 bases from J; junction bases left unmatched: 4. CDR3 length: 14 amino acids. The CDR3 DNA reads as TGCGCCAGCAGCTCCGGACAGGTTCAAGAGACCCAGTACTTC. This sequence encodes CASSSGQVQETQYF.

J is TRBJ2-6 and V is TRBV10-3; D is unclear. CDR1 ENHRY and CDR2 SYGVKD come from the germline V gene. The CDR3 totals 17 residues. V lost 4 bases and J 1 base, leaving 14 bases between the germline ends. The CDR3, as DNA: TGTGCCATCAGTGTGAAGGTTACACTATCTGGGGCCAACGTCCTGACTTTC. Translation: CAISVKVTLSGANVLTF.

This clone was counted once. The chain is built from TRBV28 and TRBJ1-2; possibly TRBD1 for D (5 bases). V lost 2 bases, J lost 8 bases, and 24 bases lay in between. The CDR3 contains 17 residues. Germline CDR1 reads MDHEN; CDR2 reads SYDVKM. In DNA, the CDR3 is TGTGCCAGCAGTTTAAGGTGGATACAGGTCCGAACTCAAGGCTACACCTTC. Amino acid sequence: CASSLRWIQVRTQGYTF.

CDR3 bases: TGTGCCATCAGTGAAAGGACAGGGGGAGGAAGTGGCTACACCTTC. It translates to CAISERTGGGSGYTF. This sequence joins TRBV10-3 and TRBJ1-2, with TRBD1 matching 10 bases. In germline, CDR1 is ENHRY, CDR2 SYGVKD. J lost 7 bases, V lost 3 bases, and 8 bases had no gene match. The CDR3 runs 15 residues.

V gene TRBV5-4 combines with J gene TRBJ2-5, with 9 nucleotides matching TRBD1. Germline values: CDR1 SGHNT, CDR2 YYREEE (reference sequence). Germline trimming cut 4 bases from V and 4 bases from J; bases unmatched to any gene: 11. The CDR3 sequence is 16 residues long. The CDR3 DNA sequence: TGTGCCAGCAGCAAACCCGGGACAGGGTTTGGAGAGACCCAGTACTTC. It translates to CASSKPGTGFGETQYF.

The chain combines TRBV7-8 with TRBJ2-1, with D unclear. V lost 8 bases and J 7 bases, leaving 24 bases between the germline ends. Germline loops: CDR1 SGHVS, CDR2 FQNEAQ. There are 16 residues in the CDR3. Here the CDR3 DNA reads TGTGCCAGCGTTGATTTCGGGTTCTCGGGTTTAAATGAGCAGTTCTTC. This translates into CASVDFGFSGLNEQFF.

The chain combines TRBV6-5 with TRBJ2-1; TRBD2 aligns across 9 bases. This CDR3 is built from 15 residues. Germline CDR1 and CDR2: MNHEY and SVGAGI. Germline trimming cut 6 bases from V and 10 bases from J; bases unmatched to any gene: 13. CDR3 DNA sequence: TGTGCCAGCAGCCCGGGACTAGCTGACGCGGGGGAGCAGTTCTTC. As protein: CASSPGLADAGEQFF.

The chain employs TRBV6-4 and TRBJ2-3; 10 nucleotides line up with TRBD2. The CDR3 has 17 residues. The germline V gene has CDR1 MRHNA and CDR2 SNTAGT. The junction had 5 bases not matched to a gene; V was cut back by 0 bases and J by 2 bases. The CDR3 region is CASSDSPGTSVTDTQYF. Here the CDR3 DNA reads TGTGCCAGCAGTGACTCGCCGGGGACTAGCGTCACAGATACGCAGTATTTT.

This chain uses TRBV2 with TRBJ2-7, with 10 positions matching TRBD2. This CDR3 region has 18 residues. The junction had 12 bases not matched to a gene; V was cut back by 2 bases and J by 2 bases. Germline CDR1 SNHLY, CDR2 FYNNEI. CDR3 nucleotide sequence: TGTGCCAGCAGTGAATCAGTAGCGGGGGGATCTCCAACCTACGAGCAGTACTTC. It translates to CASSESVAGGSPTYEQYF.

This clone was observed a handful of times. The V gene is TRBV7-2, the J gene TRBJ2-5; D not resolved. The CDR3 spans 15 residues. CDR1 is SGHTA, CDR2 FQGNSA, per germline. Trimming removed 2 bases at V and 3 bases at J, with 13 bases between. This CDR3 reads CASSLLRPPEETQYF. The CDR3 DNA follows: TGTGCCAGCAGCTTACTGAGGCCCCCGGAAGAGACCCAGTACTTC.

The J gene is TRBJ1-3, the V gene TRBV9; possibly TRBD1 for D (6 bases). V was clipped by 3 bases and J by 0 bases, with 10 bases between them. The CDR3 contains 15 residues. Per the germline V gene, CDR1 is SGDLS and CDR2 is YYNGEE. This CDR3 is CASSAIQGSGNTIYF. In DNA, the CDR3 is TGTGCCAGCAGCGCCATACAGGGCTCTGGAAACACCATATATTTT.

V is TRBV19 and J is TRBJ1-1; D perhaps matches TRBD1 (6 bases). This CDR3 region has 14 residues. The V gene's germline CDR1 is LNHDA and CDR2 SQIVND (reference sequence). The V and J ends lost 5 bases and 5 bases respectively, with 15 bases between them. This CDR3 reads CASSATRGRTEAFF. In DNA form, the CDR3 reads TGTGCCAGTAGTGCCACCAGGGGACGAACTGAAGCTTTCTTT.